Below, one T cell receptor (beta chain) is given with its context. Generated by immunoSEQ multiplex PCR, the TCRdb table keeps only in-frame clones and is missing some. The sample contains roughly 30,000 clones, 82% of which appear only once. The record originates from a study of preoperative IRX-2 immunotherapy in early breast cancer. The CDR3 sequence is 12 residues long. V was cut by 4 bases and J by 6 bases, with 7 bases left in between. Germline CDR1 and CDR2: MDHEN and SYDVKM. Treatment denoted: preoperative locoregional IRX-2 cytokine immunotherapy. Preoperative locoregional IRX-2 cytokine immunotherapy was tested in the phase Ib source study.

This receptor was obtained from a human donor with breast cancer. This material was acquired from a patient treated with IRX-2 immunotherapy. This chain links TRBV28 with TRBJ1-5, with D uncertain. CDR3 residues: CASSWGAQPQHF. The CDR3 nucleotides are TGTGCCAGCAGTTGGGGTGCTCAGCCCCAGCATTTT.